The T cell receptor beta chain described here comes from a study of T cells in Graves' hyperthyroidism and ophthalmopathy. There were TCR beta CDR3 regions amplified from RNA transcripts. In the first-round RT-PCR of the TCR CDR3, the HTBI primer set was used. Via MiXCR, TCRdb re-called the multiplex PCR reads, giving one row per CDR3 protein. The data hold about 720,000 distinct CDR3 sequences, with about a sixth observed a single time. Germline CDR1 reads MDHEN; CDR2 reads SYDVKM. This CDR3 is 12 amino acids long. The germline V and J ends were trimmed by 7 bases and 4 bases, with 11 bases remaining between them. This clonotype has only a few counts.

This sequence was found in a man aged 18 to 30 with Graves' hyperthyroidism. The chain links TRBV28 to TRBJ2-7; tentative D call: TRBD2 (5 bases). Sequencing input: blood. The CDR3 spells CASTNPGYEQYF. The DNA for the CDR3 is TGTGCCAGCACCAATCCGGGATACGAGCAGTACTTC.